The table lists the clone carrying this TCR beta chain with a few counts. The sample's treatment: oral pan-JAK inhibitor, 5-10 mg twice daily. The authors sorted CD4+ and CD8+ T cells from PBMCs. The sample originates from a study of CD8+ T cells in alopecia areata. Turning to the study itself: Administration of oral tofacitinib to treated patients was at 5 to 10 mg twice daily.

V dropped 4 bases and J dropped 2 bases, with 10 bases sitting between them. This CDR3 region has 13 residues. Germline-derived CDR1 and CDR2 are SGHRS and YFSETQ. The authors extracted RNA and reverse transcribed it into cDNA as the sequencing template. Method: immunoSEQ multiplex PCR; TCRdb's copy keeps in-frame clones and lacks some. The sample shows 200,000 to 250,000 clones, roughly 66% of them seen only once. This specimen was CD4+ T cells sorted from blood, taken between weeks 44 and 45, from a patient treated with tofacitinib. The V and J genes are TRBV5-1 and TRBJ2-7; D gene unclear. The sequence was collected from a human donor with alopecia areata. This CDR3 reads CASSGNTPYEQYF. DNA of the CDR3: TGCGCCAGCAGCGGCAATACTCCCTACGAGCAGTACTTC.